The clone carrying this T cell receptor (beta chain) appeared a few times. What it binds is not known. TCR alpha and beta CDR3 regions were amplified from RNA using iRepertoire nested multiplex PCR. TCRdb re-derived calls from the multiplex PCR reads in MiXCR, one entry per CDR3 protein. The table has roughly 120,000 distinct CDR3 sequences, less than 30% seen once. This entry comes from a study of glioma-infiltrating T cells. The study, taken as a whole, reports: Non-neoplastic patients had below-expected tissue-blood divergence, while all gliomas exceeded expectation. CDR3 overlap between tissue and blood was very small.

From germline, CDR1 is SQVTM and CDR2 ANQGSEA. V shed 4 bases and J shed 2 bases, with 12 bases lying between them. This CDR3 contains 13 residues. The sequence came from a human donor with low-grade glioma or glioblastoma, undergoing nonglioma brain surgery, or in good health (not recorded which). Sequences were obtained from glioma tissue, nonneoplastic brain tissue, or PBMCs (not recorded which). The chain joins TRBV29-1 to TRBJ2-7; D gene ambiguous. In DNA form, the CDR3 reads TGCAGCGTTGGGGCCTCGCAGGCCTACGAGCAGTACTTC. It codes for CSVGASQAYEQYF.